This TCR beta chain was documented in a study of shared clonotypes between healthy human individuals (dated by TCRdb to 2020 to 2021). Study-wide context: A couple of women and three men aged 18 to 49 years were included in the cohort. The study deeply sequenced blood TCR repertoires of about 5 healthy adults to estimate repertoire size and the extent of clonotype sharing between individuals. Per donor, leukapheresis produced somewhere between about 0.94 and 9.5 billion PBMCs. Different laboratories and diverse techniques were used to prepare libraries and sequence TCR repertoires, to increase sequencing depth and limit assay-specific biases. For each donor, CD4 naive and CD4 memory were each given three plates, CD8 naive was given two plates, and CD8 memory was given one plate.

TCR CDR3 regions were amplified from genomic DNA by multiplex PCR using the deep immunoSEQ assay. For each cell subset, the extracted genomic DNA was distributed evenly across all wells of several immunoSEQ 96-well plates, and each plate served as one replicate. Each replicate PCR for sorted subsets received about 220 ng genomic DNA, equal to roughly 29,000 T cell genomes. Purified libraries were quantified with a Qubit 3.0 fluorometer, sized on a Bioanalyzer 2100, and re-quantified with the KAPA Library Quantification kit. A separate single-read 150-cycle Illumina NextSeq 550 flow cell was used to sequence each immunoSEQ 96-well plate. The original methods were these. The immunoSEQ output contained only junctional sequences without quality scores, so filtering could not match that applied to full-length reads. To assign V/J genes and CDR3, sequences were annotated against IMGT germline references using PyIR, a Python wrapper for IgBLAST v1.9. Reads were removed for weak V/J assignments (E-value above 1e-6), missing CDR3, stop codons, out-of-frame junctions, or ambiguous translated residues. V3J clonotypes were defined as sequences sharing an identical inferred V gene, J gene, and CDR3 amino acid sequence. Percentage overlap between repertoires was computed as shared unique clonotypes divided by the size of the smaller repertoire. Repertoire richness was assessed with RTK rarefaction, the Chao1 estimator, and Recon v2.1 estimates of unobserved clonotypes. For all TCRbeta clonotypes obtained by the gDNA method from a few donors, generation probabilities were computed with OLGA. TCRdb obtained this table from immuneACCESS and retained in-frame rearrangements with V and J assigned. These tables miss some clones; where compared with another copy, unresolved V genes account for less than half of the shortfall, and the remainder is unexplained. The V and J calls and the clone size are those of that table, but D and trimming were determined from the DNA. Recorded for this sample are about 1,800,000 clones; about 94% of them occurred a single time. Clones ranked in the top ten supply less than 1.5% of the sample.

A note on this clone: Its antigen remains undetermined. A read error may produce the germline difference seen at one junction end.

For the CD8 naive samples, CD45RO-negative cells were positively selected for CCR7, yielding a CD45RA+CCR7+ population from which TemRA cells were excluded. The donors were healthy, HIV-negative adults who had no recently reported acute infections or vaccinations. Every donor was a Caucasian adult residing in Nashville, Tennessee, USA. After blood collection by leukapheresis, PBMCs were isolated using Ficoll-Histopaque density gradient centrifugation and then cryopreserved in the vapor phase of liquid nitrogen. Analytical flow cytometry was used to check the purity and quantity of each magnetically sorted T cell population. From each sorted fraction, genomic DNA was isolated and quantified by UV absorbance on a Nanodrop 2000c. Study-wide conclusions, independent of this receptor: Higher generation probabilities were observed for clonotypes shared by all four sorted-subset donors than for non-shared clonotypes. When a few donors were compared, the shared fraction of clonotypes was 5% to 6.5% for naive CD4, over 3% for naive CD8, 2.3% for memory CD4, and 0.35% to 0.4% for memory CD8. Sampling was restricted to blood, and TCR repertoires in tissues likely differ from the TCR repertoires found in blood. Pairwise subsampling led to the expectation that sequencing depth would affect the degree of clonotype sharing among donors. Because the study included a small number of donors, the genetic and exposure-history diversity represented was limited. Naive subsets generally had larger estimated clonotype richness than memory subsets did. Even with the large sequencing depth, rarefaction of the sorted-subset datasets indicated that sequencing was incomplete.

The receptor was derived from a man aged 18 to 29 in good health. Sequenced material: naive CD8+ T cells sorted from blood. The cell subset or site label for this specimen denotes: CD45RA+CCR7+.

At the DNA level, the sequence is TGTGCCAGCAGCTACTCGAGGGCCGGAGACATTCAGTACTTC. The encoded protein is CASSYSRAGDIQYF. The sequence is built from TRBV6-5 and TRBJ2-4; matching of 5 bases hints at TRBD2 as the D gene. Its CDR3 holds 14 amino acids, cysteine through phenylalanine. Only CDR3 DNA is held: 42 bases, read in frame from base 1. The germline V gene encodes CDR1 MNHEY and CDR2 SVGAGI.